The following is a T cell receptor beta chain sequence with its context. Profiling relied on immunoSEQ multiplex PCR, and the TCRdb table lists in-frame clones only, not all of them. Here the sample spans 98,000 or so clones, about 90% being singletons. This record comes from a study of blood T cell repertoires in COVID-19. The clonotype comes from a human donor in a cohort sampled during active COVID-19. Sequenced material: peripheral blood.

This CDR3 is CASSAGQGGYEQYF. The DNA of the CDR3 is TGTGCCAGCAGCGCCGGGCAGGGGGGCTACGAGCAGTACTTC. The chain has TRBV5-5 and TRBJ2-7, with D possibly matching TRBD1 (7 bases). Trimming removed 4 bases at V and 3 bases at J, with 14 bases between. The CDR3 is made up of 14 amino acids. Germline V gene data show CDR1 as SGHKS and CDR2 as YYEKEE (reference sequence).